This TCR beta chain comes out of a study of Graves' ophthalmopathy and Graves' hyperthyroidism. Findings of the study overall: Among expanded thyroid clonotypes above 0.001 frequency, most also occurred in blood. Ophthalmopathy was separated from stable hyperthyroidism by a 13-signature model with around 89% sensitivity and approximately 81% specificity.

The authors amplified TCR beta CDR3 regions from RNA transcripts. Amplification began with first-round RT-PCR using HTBI primers, then second-round multiplex PCR was performed. TCRdb re-called the multiplex PCR reads with MiXCR, one entry per CDR3 protein. The repertoire holds about 1.2 million distinct CDR3 sequences, approximately 35% seen once, with over 8.5% in the top ten. The CDR3 consists of 15 residues. Trimming took 6 bases from V and 5 from J, leaving 17 bases between them. This clonotype has ten or more counts. Its target is not known. Source material: peripheral blood or thyroid tissue (not recorded which). The chain recombines TRBV12-3 or TRBV12-4 with TRBJ1-5, with D unclear. The origin of this receptor is an adult man with Graves' hyperthyroidism. The CDR3, as DNA: TGTGCCAGCAGCCCGATGGTAGTCCGTGATCAGCCCCAGCATTTT. Amino acids: CASSPMVVRDQPQHF.